The clone carrying this T cell receptor (beta chain) was seen many times. There are 13 residues in the CDR3. Trimming left V 5 bases short and J 5 bases short, with 9 bases between. Per germline, CDR1 SGHNT and CDR2 YENEEA. Clinical symptoms, serum thyroxine and TRAb, thyroid ultrasound and orbital computed tomography together formed the diagnostic basis. This sample is part of a study of T cells in Graves' hyperthyroidism and ophthalmopathy. Looking at the study overall: The authors collected peripheral blood at initial diagnosis, before any treatment.

Amplification targeted TCR beta CDR3 regions from RNA transcripts. HTBI primers were used for first-round RT-PCR of the TCR CDR3. A single record per CDR3 protein comes from TCRdb applying MiXCR to the multiplex PCR reads. The sample carries roughly 600,000 distinct CDR3 sequences, about 14% recorded once. J is TRBJ2-2 and V is TRBV11-3; no firm D call. This sequence was found in a woman aged 50 to 60 with Graves' ophthalmopathy. The sequenced material came from blood. In DNA form, the CDR3 reads TGTGCCAGCAGCCCAGACAATACCGGGGAGCTGTTTTTT. It translates to CASSPDNTGELFF. Drawing the rest from reference TRBV11-3 and TRBJ2-2, the complete variable domain is EAGVVQSPRYKIIEKKQPVAFWCNPISGHNTLYWYLQNLGQGPELLIRYENEEAVDDSQLPKDRFSAERLKGVDSTLKIQPAELGDSAVYLCASSPDNTGELFFGEGSRLTVL.